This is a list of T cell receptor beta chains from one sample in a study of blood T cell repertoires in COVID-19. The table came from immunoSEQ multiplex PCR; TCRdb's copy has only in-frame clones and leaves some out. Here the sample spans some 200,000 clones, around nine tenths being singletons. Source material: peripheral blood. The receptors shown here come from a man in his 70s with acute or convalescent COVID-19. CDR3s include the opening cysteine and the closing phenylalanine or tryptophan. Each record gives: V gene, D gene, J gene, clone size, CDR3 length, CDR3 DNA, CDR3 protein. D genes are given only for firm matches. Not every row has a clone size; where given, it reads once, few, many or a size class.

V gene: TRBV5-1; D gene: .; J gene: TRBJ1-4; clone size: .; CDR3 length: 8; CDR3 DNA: TGCCCGGAGGAAAAACTGTTTTTT; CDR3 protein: CPEEKLFF
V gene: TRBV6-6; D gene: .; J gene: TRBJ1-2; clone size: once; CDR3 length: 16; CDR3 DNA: TGTGCCAGCAGTTACTCGGGAGTCAGCCCTAACTATGGCTACACCTTC; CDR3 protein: CASSYSGVSPNYGYTF
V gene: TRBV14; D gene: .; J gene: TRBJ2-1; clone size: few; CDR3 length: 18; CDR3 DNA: TGTGCCAGCAGCCAGCGACAGGGGGGATTAGCGGGGTACAATGAGCAGTTCTTC; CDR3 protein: CASSQRQGGLAGYNEQFF
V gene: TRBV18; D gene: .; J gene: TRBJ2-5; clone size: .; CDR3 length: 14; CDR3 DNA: TGTGCCAGCTCACCATTCAGGGGCCAAGAGACCCAGTACTTC; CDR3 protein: CASSPFRGQETQYF
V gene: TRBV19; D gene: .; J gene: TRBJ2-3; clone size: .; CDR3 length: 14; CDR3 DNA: TGTGCCAGTAGTATAGGAAGGGGAACAGATACGCAGTATTTT; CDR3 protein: CASSIGRGTDTQYF
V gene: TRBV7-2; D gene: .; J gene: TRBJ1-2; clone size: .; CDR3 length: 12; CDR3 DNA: TGTGCCAGCAGCTTAGGGCAGTATGGCTACACCTTC; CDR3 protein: CASSLGQYGYTF
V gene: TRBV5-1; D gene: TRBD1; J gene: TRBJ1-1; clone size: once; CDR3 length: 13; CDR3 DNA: TGCGCCAGCAGCTTTCAGGGGGCCCCTGAAGCTTTCTTT; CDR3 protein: CASSFQGAPEAFF
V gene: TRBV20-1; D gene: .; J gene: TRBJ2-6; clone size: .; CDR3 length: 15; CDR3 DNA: TGCAGTGCTACTGAGACAACCTCTGGGGCCAACGTCCTGACTTTC; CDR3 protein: CSATETTSGANVLTF
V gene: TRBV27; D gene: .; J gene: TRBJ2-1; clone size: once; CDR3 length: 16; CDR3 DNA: TGTGCCAGCAGTTTCCTCGCCGGGGGGCGCGGAAATGAGCAGTTCTTC; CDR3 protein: CASSFLAGGRGNEQFF
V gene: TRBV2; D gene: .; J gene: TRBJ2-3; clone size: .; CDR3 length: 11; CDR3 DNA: TGTGCCAGCAGTGATCAACTACCGCAGTATTTT; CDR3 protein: CASSDQLPQYF
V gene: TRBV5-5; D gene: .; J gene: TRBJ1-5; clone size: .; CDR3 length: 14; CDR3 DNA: TGTGCCAGCAGCTTTAATCAGGGTCGACAGCCCCAGCATTTT; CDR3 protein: CASSFNQGRQPQHF
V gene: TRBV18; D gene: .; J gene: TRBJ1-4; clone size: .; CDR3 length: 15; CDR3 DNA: TGTGCCAGCTCACCAGAGGGACAATGGAACGAAAAACTGTTTTTT; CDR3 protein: CASSPEGQWNEKLFF
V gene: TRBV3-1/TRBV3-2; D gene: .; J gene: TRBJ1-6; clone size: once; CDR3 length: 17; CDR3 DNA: TGTGCCAGCAGCCCGACCAACCGTGGAGCGCGGGACTCAACCCTCCACTTT; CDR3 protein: CASSPTNRGARDSTLHF
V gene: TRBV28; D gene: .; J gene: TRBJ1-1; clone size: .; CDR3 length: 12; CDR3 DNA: TGTGCCAGCCTTAACATGAACACTGAAGCTTTCTTT; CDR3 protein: CASLNMNTEAFF
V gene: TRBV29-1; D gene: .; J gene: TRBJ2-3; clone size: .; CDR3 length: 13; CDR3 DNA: TGCAGCGTTGAGTCCTCGGTTGCAGATACGCAGTATTTT; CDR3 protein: CSVESSVADTQYF
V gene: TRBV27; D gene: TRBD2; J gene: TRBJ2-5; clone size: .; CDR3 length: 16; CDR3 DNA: TGTGCCAGCAGTCCCTCGGGCGGGAGGGCCCGTGAGACCCAGTACTTC; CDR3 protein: CASSPSGGRARETQYF
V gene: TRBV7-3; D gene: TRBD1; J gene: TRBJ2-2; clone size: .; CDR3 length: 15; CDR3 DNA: TGTGCCAGCAGCGAACAGGGGCCGAACACCGGGGAGCTGTTTTTT; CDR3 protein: CASSEQGPNTGELFF
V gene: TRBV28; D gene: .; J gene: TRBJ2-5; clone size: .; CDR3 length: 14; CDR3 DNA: TGTGCCAGCAGTTTTCAGGGCAGACAAGAGACCCAGTACTTC; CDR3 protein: CASSFQGRQETQYF
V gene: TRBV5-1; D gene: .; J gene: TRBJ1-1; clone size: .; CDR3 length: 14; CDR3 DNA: TGCGCCAGCAGCTTGGTCCCCGGGTCCACTGAAGCTTTCTTT; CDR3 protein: CASSLVPGSTEAFF
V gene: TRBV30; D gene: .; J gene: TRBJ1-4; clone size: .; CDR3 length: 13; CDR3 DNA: TGTGCCATTTCCCGGACACAACGTGAAAAACTGTTTTTT; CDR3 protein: CAISRTQREKLFF
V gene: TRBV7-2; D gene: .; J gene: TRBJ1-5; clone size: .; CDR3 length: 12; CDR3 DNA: TGTGCCAGCAGCCTGGGGGGGCGGCCCCAGCATTTT; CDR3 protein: CASSLGGRPQHF
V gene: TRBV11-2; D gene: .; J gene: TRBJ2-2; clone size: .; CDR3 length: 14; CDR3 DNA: TGTGCCAGCAGCCCAGGGACATTCACCGGGGAGCTGTTTTTT; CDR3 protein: CASSPGTFTGELFF
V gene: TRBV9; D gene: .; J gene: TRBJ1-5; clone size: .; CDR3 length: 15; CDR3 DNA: TGTGCCAGCAGCGTAGATGAGGGGGTTTCACAGCCCCAGCATTTT; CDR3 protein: CASSVDEGVSQPQHF
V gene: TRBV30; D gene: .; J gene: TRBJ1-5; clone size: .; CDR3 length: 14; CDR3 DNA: TGTGCCTGGAGTGTACTGTCCAGGGGACAGCCCCAGCATTTT; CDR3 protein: CAWSVLSRGQPQHF
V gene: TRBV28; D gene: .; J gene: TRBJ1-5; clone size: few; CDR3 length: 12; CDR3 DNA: TGTGCCAGCAGTCTGCGAACTCAGCCCCAGCATTTT; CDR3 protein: CASSLRTQPQHF
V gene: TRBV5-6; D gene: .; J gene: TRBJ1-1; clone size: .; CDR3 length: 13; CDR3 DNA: TGTGCCAGCACCCTGGCTCGCGGCACTGAAGCTTTCTTT; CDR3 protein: CASTLARGTEAFF
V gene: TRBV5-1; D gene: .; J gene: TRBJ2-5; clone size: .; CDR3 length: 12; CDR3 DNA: TGCGCCAGCAGCTTCGGCCAAGAGACCCAGTACTTC; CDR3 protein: CASSFGQETQYF
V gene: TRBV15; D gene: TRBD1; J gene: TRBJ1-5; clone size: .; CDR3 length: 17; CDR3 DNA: TGTGCCACCCGTTTGGGACAGGGGTTGGTGGGCAATCAGCCCCAGCATTTT; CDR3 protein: CATRLGQGLVGNQPQHF
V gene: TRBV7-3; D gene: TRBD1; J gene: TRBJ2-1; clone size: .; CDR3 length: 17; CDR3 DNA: TGTGCCAGCAGCTTAACGTTAATTGCAGGGGGCCTCAATGAGCAGTTCTTC; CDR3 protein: CASSLTLIAGGLNEQFF
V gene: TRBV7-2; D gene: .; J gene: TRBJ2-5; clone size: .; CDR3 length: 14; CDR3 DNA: TGTGCCAGCAGCTTGGACGGGAACCAAGAGACCCAGTACTTC; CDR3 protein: CASSLDGNQETQYF
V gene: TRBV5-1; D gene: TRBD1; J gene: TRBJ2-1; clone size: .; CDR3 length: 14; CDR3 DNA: TGCGCCAGCAGCTCCTTGACAGGGGCCAATGAGCAGTTCTTC; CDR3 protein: CASSSLTGANEQFF
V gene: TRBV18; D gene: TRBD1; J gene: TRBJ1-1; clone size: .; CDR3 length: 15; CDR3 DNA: TGTGCCAGCTCACCTGGACAGGCGTTGAACACTGAAGCTTTCTTT; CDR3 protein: CASSPGQALNTEAFF
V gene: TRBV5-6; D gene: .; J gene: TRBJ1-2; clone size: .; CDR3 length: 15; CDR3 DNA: TGTGCCAGCAGCTTGGGGGCAGGGGATGACTATGGCTACACCTTC; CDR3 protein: CASSLGAGDDYGYTF
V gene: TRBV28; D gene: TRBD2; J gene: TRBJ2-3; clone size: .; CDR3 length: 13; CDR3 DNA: TGTGCCATTAGCGGGAGGCCCGCCGATACGCAGTATTTT; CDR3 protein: CAISGRPADTQYF
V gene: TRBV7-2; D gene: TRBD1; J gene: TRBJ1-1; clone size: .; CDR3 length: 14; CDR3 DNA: TGTGCCAGCAGCTTAGACGGCAGGGGGACTGAAGCTTTCTTT; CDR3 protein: CASSLDGRGTEAFF
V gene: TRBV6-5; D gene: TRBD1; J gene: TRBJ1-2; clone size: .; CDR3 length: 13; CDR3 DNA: TGTGCCAGCAGTCCGGACAGGGTGGTTGGCTACACCTTC; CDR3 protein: CASSPDRVVGYTF
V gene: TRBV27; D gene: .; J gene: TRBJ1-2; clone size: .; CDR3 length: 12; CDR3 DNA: TGTGCCAGCAAAGTATCGAATGCGGGCTACACCTTC; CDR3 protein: CASKVSNAGYTF
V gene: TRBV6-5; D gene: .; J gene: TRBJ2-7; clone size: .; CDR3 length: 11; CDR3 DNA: TGTGCCAGCACCACGGACAACGAGCAGTACTTC; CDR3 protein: CASTTDNEQYF
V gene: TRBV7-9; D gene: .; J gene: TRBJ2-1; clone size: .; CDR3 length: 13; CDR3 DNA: TGTGCCAGCAGCTTAGCAACTGACGGGGAGCAGTTCTTC; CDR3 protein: CASSLATDGEQFF
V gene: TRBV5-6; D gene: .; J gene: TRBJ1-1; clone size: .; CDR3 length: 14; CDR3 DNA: TGTGCCAGCAGTCCCCAGGGCGGGGGAACTGAAGCTTTCTTT; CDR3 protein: CASSPQGGGTEAFF
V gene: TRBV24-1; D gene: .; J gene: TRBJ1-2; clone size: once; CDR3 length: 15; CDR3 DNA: TGTGCCACCAGAGCGCGGGGGGGACAAGTCTATGGCTACACCTTC; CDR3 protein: CATRARGGQVYGYTF
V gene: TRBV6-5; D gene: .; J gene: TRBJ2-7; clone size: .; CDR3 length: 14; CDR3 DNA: TGTGCCAGCAGTTTACGACAGGTGACCTACGAGCAGTACTTC; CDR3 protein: CASSLRQVTYEQYF